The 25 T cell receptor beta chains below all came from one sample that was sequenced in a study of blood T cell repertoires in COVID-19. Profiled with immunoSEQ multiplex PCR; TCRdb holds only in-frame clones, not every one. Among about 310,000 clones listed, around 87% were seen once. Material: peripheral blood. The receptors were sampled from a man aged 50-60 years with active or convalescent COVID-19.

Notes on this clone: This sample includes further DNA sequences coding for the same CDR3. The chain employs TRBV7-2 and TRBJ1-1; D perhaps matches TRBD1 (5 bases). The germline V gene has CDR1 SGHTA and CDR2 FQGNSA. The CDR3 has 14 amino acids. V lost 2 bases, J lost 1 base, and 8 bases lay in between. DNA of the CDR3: TGTGCCAGCAGCTTAAGTCAGGGGAACACTGAAGCTTTCTTT. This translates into CASSLSQGNTEAFF.

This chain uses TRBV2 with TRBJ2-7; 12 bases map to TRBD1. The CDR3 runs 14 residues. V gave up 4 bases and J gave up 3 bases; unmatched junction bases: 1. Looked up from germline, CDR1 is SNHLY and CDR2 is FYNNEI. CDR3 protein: CASSGDRGLYEQYF. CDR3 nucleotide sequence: TGTGCCAGCAGTGGGGACAGGGGGCTCTACGAGCAGTACTTC.

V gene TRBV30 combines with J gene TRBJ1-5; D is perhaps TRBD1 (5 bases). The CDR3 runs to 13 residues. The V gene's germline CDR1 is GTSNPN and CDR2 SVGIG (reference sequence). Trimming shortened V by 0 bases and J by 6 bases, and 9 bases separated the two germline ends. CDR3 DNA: TGTGCCTGGAGTGTAGGAGGGGCTCAGCCCCAGCATTTT. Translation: CAWSVGGAQPQHF.

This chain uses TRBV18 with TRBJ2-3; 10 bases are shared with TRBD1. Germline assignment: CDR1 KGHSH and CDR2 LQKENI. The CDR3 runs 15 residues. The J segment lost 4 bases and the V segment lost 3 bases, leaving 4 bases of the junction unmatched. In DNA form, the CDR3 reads TGTGCCAGCTCACCCCAGACAGGGGGCGCAGATACGCAGTATTTT. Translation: CASSPQTGGADTQYF.

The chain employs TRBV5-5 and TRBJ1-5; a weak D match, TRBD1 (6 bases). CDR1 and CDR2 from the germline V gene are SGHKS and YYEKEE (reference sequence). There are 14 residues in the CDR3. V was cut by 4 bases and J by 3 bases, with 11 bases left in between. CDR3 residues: CASSPRQDNQPQHF. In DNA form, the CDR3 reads TGTGCCAGCAGCCCCCGACAGGACAATCAGCCCCAGCATTTT.

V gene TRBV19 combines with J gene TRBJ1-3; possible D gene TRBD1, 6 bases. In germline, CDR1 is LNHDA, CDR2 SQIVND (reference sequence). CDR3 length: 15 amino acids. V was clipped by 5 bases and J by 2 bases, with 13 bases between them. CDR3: CASSRGGDPGNTIYF. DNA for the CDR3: TGTGCCAGTAGTCGAGGGGGGGACCCTGGAAACACCATATATTTT.

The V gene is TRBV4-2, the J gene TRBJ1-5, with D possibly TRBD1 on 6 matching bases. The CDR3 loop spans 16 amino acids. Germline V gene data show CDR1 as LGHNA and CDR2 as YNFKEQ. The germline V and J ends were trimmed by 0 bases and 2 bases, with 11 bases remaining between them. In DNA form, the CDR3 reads TGTGCCAGCAGCCAAGAGGTCAGGGGTGGCAATCAGCCCCAGCATTTT. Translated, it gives CASSQEVRGGNQPQHF.

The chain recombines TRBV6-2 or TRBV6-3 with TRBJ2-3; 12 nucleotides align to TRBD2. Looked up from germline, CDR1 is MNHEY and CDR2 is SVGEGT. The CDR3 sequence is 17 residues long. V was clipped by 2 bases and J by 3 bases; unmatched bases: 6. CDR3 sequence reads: CASSYQLAGGPTDTQYF. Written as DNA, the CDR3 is TGTGCCAGCAGTTACCAGCTAGCGGGAGGGCCTACAGATACGCAGTATTTT.

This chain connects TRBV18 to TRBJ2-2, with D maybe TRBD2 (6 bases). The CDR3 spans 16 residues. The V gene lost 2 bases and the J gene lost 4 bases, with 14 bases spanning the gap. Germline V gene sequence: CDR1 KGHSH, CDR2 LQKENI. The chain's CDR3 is CASSPMVGSRTGELFF. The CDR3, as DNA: TGTGCCAGCTCACCAATGGTCGGGAGTCGCACCGGGGAGCTGTTTTTT.

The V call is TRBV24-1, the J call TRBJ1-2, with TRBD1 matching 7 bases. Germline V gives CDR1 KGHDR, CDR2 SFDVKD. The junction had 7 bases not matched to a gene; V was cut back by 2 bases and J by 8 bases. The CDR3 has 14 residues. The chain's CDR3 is CATSDYDRVGGYTF. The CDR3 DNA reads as TGTGCCACCAGTGATTATGACAGGGTTGGCGGCTACACCTTC.

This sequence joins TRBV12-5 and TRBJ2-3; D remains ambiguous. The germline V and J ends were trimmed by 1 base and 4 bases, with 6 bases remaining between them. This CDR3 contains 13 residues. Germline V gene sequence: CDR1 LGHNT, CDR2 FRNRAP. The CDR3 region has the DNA TGTGCTAGTGGTTTGGCGGCGGCAGATACGCAGTATTTT. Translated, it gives CASGLAAADTQYF.

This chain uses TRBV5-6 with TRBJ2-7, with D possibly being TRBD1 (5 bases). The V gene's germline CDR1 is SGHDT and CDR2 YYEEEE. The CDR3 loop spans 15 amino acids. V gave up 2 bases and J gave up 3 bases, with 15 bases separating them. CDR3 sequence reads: CASSFNLGRVYEQYF. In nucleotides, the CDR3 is TGTGCCAGCAGCTTTAACTTGGGCAGGGTCTACGAGCAGTACTTC.

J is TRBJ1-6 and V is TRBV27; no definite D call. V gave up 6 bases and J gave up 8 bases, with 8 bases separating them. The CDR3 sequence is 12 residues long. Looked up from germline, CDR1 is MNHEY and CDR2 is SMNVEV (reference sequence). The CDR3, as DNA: TGTGCCAGCAGGACGAGGGATTCACCCCTCCACTTT. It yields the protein CASRTRDSPLHF.

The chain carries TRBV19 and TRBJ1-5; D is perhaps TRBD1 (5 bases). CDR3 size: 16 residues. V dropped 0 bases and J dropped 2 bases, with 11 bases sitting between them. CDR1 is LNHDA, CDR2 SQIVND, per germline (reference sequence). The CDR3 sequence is CASSIDSTARNQPQHF. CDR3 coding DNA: TGTGCCAGTAGTATAGACTCGACAGCCCGCAATCAGCCCCAGCATTTT.

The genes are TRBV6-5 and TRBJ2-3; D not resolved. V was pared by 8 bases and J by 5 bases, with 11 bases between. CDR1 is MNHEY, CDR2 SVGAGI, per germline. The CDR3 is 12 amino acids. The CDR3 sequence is CASLSPGDTQYF. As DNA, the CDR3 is TGTGCCAGCCTTAGCCCGGGAGATACGCAGTATTTT.

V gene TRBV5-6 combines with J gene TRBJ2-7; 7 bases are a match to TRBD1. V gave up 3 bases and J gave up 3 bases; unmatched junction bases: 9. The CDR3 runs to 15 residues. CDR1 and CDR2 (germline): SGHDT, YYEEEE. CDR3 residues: CASSSGTASYYEQYF. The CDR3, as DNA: TGTGCCAGCAGCTCAGGGACAGCAAGTTACTACGAGCAGTACTTC.

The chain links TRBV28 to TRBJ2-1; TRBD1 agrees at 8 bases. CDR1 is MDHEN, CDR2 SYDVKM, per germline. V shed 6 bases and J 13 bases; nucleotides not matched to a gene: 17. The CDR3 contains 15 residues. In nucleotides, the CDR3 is TGTGCCAGCAGCCCCCCCGGTGACAGGGGACGGGACCAGTTCTTC. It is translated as CASSPPGDRGRDQFF.

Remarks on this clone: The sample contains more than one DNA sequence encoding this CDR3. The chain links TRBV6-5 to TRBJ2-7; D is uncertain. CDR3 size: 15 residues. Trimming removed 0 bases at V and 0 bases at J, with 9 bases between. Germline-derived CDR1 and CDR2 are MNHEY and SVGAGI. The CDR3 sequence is CASSYSSAYSYEQYF. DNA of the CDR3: TGTGCCAGCAGTTACTCGAGCGCGTACTCCTACGAGCAGTACTTC.

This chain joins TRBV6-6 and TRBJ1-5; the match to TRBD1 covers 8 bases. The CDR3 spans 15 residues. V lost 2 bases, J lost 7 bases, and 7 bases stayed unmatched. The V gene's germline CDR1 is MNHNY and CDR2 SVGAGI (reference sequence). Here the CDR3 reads CASSYGAPGGQPQHF. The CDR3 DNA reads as TGTGCCAGCAGTTACGGGGCCCCAGGGGGCCAGCCCCAGCATTTT.

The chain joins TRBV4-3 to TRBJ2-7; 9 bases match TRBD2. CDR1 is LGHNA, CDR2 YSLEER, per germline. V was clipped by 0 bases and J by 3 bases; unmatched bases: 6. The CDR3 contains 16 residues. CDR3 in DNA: TGCGCCAGCAGCCAAGATATGCCTAGCGGGGTCTACGAGCAGTACTTC. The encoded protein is CASSQDMPSGVYEQYF.

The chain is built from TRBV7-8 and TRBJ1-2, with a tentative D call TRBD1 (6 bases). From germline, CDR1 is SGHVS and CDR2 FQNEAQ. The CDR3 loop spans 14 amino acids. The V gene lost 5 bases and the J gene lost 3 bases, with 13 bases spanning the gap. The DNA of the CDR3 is TGTGCCAGCAGCGCGGGGGACATATACTATGGCTACACCTTC. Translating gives CASSAGDIYYGYTF.

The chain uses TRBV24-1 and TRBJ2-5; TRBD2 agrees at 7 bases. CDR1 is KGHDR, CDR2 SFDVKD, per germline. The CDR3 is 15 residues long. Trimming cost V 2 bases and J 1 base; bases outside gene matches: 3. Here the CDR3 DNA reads TGTGCCACCAGTGATTCCGGGGGGTTCCAAGAGACCCAGTACTTC. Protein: CATSDSGGFQETQYF.

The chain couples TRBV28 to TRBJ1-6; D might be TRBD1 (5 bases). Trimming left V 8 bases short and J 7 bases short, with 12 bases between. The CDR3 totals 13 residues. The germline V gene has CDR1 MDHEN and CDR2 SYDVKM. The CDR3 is CASGGQLNSPLHF. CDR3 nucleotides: TGTGCCAGCGGCGGACAATTAAATTCACCCCTCCACTTT.

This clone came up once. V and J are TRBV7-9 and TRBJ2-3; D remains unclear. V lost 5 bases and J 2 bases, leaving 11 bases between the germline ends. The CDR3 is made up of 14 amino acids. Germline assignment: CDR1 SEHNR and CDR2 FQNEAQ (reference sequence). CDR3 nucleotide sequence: TGTGCCAGCAGCCCTCGGAGCACCACAGATACGCAGTATTTT. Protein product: CASSPRSTTDTQYF. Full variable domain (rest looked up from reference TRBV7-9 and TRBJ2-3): DTGVSQNPRHKITKRGQNVTFRCDPISEHNRLYWYRQTLGQGPEFLTYFQNEAQLEKSRLLSDRFSAERPKGSFSTLEIQRTEQGDSAMYLCASSPRSTTDTQYFGPGTRLTVL.

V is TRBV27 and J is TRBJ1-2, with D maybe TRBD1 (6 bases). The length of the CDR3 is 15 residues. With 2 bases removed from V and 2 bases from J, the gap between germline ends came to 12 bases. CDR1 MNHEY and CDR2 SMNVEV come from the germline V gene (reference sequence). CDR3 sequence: CASSLKQGPNYGYTF. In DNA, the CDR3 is TGTGCCAGCAGTTTAAAACAGGGACCGAACTATGGCTACACCTTC.